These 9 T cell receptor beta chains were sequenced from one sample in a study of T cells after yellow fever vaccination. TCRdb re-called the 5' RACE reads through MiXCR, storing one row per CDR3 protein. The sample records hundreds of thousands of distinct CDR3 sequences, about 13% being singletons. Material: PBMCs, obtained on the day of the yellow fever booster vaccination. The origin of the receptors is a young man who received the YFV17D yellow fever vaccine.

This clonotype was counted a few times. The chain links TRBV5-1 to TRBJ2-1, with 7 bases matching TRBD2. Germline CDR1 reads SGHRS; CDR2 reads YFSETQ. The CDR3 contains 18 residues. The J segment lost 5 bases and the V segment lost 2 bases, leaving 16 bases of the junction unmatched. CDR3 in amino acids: CASSFVSETSPTNNEQFF. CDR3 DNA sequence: TGCGCCAGCAGCTTTGTAAGCGAGACTAGCCCCACTAACAATGAGCAGTTCTTC. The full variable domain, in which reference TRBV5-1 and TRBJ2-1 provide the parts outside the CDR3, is KAGVTQTPRYLIKTRGQQVTLSCSPISGHRSVSWYQQTPGQGLQFLFEYFSETQRNKGNFPGRFSGRQFSNSRSEMNVSTLELGDSALYLCASSFVSETSPTNNEQFFGPGTRLTVL.

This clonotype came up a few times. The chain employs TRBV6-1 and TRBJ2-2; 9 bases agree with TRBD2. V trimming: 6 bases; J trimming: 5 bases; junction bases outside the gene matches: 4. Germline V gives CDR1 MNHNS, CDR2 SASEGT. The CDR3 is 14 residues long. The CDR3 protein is CASRTSGRTGELFF. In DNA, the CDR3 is TGTGCCAGCAGAACTAGCGGGCGTACCGGGGAGCTGTTTTTT.

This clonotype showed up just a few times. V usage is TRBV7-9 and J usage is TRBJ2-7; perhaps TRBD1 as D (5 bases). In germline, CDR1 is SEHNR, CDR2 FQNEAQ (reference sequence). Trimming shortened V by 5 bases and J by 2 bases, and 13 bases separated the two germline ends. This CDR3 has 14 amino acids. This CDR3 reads CASSPWTYTYEQYF. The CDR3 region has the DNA TGTGCCAGCAGCCCTTGGACATACACCTACGAGCAGTACTTC.

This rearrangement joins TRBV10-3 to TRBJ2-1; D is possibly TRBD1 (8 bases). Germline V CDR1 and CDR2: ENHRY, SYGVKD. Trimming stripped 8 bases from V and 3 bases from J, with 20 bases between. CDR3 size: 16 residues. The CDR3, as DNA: TGTGCCATCCAGCCCGGACAGGGCGGGAGCTACAATGAGCAGTTCTTC. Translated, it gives CAIQPGQGGSYNEQFF.

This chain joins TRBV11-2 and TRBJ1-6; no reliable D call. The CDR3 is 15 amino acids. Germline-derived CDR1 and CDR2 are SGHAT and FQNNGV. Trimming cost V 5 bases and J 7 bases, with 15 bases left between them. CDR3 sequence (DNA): TGTGCCAGCAGCGCCGTCGACCGATTAAATTCACCCCTCCACTTT. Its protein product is CASSAVDRLNSPLHF.

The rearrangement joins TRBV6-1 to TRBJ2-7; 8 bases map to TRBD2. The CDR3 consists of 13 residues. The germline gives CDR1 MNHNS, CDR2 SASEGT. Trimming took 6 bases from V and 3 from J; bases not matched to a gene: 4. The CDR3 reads CASRIAGHYEQYF. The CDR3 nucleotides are TGTGCCAGCAGGATAGCGGGACACTACGAGCAGTACTTC.

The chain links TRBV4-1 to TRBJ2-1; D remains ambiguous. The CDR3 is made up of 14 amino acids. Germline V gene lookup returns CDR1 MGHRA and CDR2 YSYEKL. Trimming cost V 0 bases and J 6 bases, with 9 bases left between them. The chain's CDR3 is CASSQESVSNEQFF. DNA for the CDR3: TGCGCCAGCAGCCAAGAAAGTGTTTCCAATGAGCAGTTCTTC.

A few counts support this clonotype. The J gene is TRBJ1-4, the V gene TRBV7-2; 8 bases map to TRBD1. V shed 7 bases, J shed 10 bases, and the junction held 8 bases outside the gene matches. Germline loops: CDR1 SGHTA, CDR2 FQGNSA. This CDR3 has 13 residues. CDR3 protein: CASTSSGGGKLFF. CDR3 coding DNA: TGTGCCAGCACCTCTTCAGGGGGCGGAAAACTGTTTTTT.

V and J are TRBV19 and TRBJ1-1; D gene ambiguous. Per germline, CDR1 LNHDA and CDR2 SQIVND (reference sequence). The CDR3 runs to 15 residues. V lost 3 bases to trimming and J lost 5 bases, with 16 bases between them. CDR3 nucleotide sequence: TGTGCCAGTAGTATCTGGCCGGCCGGGGTGACTGAAGCTTTCTTT. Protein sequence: CASSIWPAGVTEAFF.